These 7 T cell receptor beta chains were sequenced from one sample in a study of T-cell memory formation after mild COVID-19. TCRdb re-analysed the 5' RACE reads in MiXCR, keeping a single row per CDR3 protein. The sample holds 450,000 to 700,000 distinct CDR3 sequences, roughly 18% seen once. The sample comprised PBMCs or a T cell subset sorted from them (not recorded which). The receptors here all came from an adult woman who had mild COVID-19 (a few samples of this study predate the infection). Cell type and time point are not known.

The chain combines TRBV20-1 with TRBJ1-2; tentative D call: TRBD1 (6 bases). The CDR3 loop spans 11 amino acids. Per the germline V gene, CDR1 is DFQATT and CDR2 is SNEGSKA (reference sequence). With 7 bases removed from V and 3 bases from J, the gap between germline ends came to 9 bases. In DNA form, the CDR3 reads TGCAGTGGTACAGGGTACTATGGCTACACCTTC. Protein sequence: CSGTGYYGYTF.

The CDR3 protein is CASSPSVHEQFF. CDR3 in DNA: TGTGCCAGCAGCCCAAGCGTGCATGAGCAGTTCTTC. This rearrangement joins TRBV7-6 to TRBJ2-1; no clear D. The V and J ends lost 5 bases and 8 bases respectively, with 10 bases between them. Germline V CDR1 and CDR2: SGHVS, FNYEAQ. The CDR3 consists of 12 residues. Together with reference TRBV7-6 and TRBJ2-1, the CDR3 gives the full variable domain: GAGVSQSPRYKVTKRGQDVALRCDPISGHVSLYWYRQALGQGPEFLTYFNYEAQQDKSGLPNDRFSAERPEGSISTLTIQRTEQRDSAMYRCASSPSVHEQFFGPGTRLTVL.

The sample holds a few counts of this clonotype. J is TRBJ2-7 and V is TRBV5-1; TRBD2 matches at 8 bases. CDR3 size: 16 residues. The germline CDR1 and CDR2 sequences are SGHRS and YFSETQ. J gave up 0 bases and V 4 bases, and 9 bases lay outside the gene matches. The CDR3 loop reads CASSPRAGASSYEQYF. Here the CDR3 DNA reads TGCGCCAGCAGCCCGAGAGCGGGAGCCAGCTCCTACGAGCAGTACTTC.

J is TRBJ1-2 and V is TRBV2, with 8 bases matching TRBD1. The CDR3 covers 14 residues. CDR1 SNHLY and CDR2 FYNNEI come from the germline V gene. J gave up 8 bases and V 7 bases, and 12 bases lay outside the gene matches. The CDR3 sequence: CASTPGQVKPGYTF. The CDR3, as DNA: TGTGCCAGCACTCCGGGACAGGTTAAACCGGGCTACACCTTC.

This rearrangement joins TRBV5-1 to TRBJ2-5, with 7 bases matching TRBD1. CDR3 size: 15 residues. The germline gives CDR1 SGHRS, CDR2 YFSETQ. Trimming at V came to 0 bases and at J to 5 bases, leaving 7 bases not matched to a gene. The CDR3 sequence is CASSLERGQMETQYF. In DNA form, the CDR3 reads TGCGCCAGCAGCTTGGAGAGGGGGCAAATGGAGACCCAGTACTTC.

The rearrangement links TRBV9 to TRBJ2-5; 9 positions match TRBD2. CDR1 and CDR2 (germline): SGDLS, YYNGEE. The CDR3 is 16 residues long. Trimming removed 4 bases from V and 4 bases from J; junction bases left unmatched: 11. Here the CDR3 DNA reads TGTGCCAGCAGCCCTTGGGGTAGCGGGAGTACAGAGACCCAGTACTTC. As protein: CASSPWGSGSTETQYF.

This chain connects TRBV6-5 to TRBJ2-3, with D hard to call. Germline values: CDR1 MNHEY, CDR2 SVGAGI. Trimming pared 0 bases from V and 2 bases from J, leaving 9 bases between. The CDR3 runs 15 residues. In DNA form, the CDR3 reads TGTGCCAGCAGTTACTCGTTTCGGAACACAGATACGCAGTATTTT. Its translation: CASSYSFRNTDTQYF.